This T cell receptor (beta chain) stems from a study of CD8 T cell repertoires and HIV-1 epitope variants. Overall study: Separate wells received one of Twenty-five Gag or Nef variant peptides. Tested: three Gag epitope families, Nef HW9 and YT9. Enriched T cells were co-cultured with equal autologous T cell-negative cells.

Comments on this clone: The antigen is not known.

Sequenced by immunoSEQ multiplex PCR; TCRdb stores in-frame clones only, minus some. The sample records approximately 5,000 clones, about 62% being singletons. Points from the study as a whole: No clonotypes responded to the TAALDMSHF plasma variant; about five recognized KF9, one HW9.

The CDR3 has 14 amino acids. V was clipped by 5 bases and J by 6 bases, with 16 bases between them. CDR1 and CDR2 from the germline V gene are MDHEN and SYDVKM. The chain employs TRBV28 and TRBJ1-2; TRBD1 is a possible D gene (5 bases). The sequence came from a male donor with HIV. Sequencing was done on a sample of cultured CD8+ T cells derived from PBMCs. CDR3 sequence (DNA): TGTGCCAGCAGTCCCTTCTCCAGGGAGCATGGCTACACCTTC. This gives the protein CASSPFSREHGYTF.